This T cell receptor beta chain was captured in a study of tumor and adjacent non-tumor tissue in lung cancer. Across the whole study: Patients comprised eleven to twelve adenocarcinoma, 2 squamous cell carcinoma and 1 small cell lung cancer. About 4.17 million productive TCRbeta reads were obtained per sample on average. The study's findings and limits: Tumor repertoires had a smaller top 100 clone share than normal lung. TCR diversity was significantly greater in tumor than normal lung tissue.

Points on this clonotype: As yet, its antigen is unknown.

TCRbeta libraries were built with three rounds of nested PCR, modified from ARM-PCR. Each CDR3 protein is one row after TCRdb ran MiXCR on the multiplex PCR reads. The data contain around 210,000 distinct CDR3 sequences, 70% to 75% of them singletons. This CDR3 is 15 amino acids long. V gave up 4 bases and J gave up 4 bases; unmatched junction bases: 6. Germline V gives CDR1 SGHTA, CDR2 FQGNSA. RNA was extracted from bulk tissue without any cell sorting. The clonotype was recovered from a man aged 55 to 69 with non-small cell lung cancer. Material for sequencing was lung tumor tissue. The V call is TRBV7-2, the J call TRBJ2-2, with 7 positions matching TRBD1. This CDR3 is CASSSGTVFTGELFF. The CDR3 nucleotides read TGTGCCAGCAGCTCCGGGACAGTATTCACCGGGGAGCTGTTTTTT.